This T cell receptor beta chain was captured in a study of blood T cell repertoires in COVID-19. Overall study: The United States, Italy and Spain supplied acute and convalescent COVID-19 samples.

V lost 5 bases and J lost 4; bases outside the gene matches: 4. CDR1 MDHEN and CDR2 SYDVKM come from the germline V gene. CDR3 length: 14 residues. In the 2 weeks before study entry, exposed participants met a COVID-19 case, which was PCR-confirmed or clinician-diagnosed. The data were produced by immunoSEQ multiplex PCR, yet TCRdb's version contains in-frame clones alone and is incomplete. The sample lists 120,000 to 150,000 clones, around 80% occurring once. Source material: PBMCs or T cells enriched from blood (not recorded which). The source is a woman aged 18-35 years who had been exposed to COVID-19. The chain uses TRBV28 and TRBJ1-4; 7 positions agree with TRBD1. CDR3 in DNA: TGTGCCAGCAGTCCCCGGGACAGTAATGAAAAACTGTTTTTT. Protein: CASSPRDSNEKLFF.